A selection of T cell receptor beta chains follows, all from one sample in a study of post-analysis software for immune sequencing data. TCRdb used MiXCR to reprocess the PCR reads, holding one entry per CDR3 protein. Here the sample spans some 800,000 distinct CDR3 sequences, 40% to 55% being singletons. The material sequenced was blood. The source of these receptors is a girl under 18 with multiple sclerosis. CDR3s include the opening cysteine and the closing phenylalanine or tryptophan. Each record gives: CDR3 protein, CDR3 DNA, D gene, V gene, J gene, clone size. The D gene is left open where the match is weak. Some rows mark clone size as missing; the rest say once, few, many or name a class of expanded clone.

cdr3_aa: CASSALGGQETQYF
cdr3_nt: TGTGCCAGCAGCGCACTCGGGGGGCAAGAGACCCAGTACTTC
d_call: TRBD2
v_call: TRBV11-2
j_call: TRBJ2-5
clone_size: -

cdr3_aa: CSVYTQNTGELFF
cdr3_nt: TGCAGCGTCTATACTCAGAACACCGGGGAGCTGTTTTTT
d_call: -
v_call: TRBV29-1
j_call: TRBJ2-2
clone_size: -

cdr3_aa: CSATVTSLETQYF
cdr3_nt: TGCAGCGCCACGGTGACTAGTTTGGAGACCCAGTACTTC
d_call: -
v_call: TRBV29-1
j_call: TRBJ2-5
clone_size: -

cdr3_aa: CSAPRQGAIEQFF
cdr3_nt: TGCAGTGCTCCGCGACAGGGGGCTATTGAGCAGTTCTTC
d_call: TRBD1
v_call: TRBV20-1
j_call: TRBJ2-1
clone_size: -

cdr3_aa: CASSQPYRGRRKTQYF
cdr3_nt: TGCGCCAGCAGCCAACCTTACAGGGGGCGCAGGAAGACCCAGTACTTC
d_call: TRBD1
v_call: TRBV5-1
j_call: TRBJ2-5
clone_size: once

cdr3_aa: CSAPHSSSYVQFF
cdr3_nt: TGCAGCGCCCCCCATTCGTCTTCCTATGTGCAGTTCTTC
d_call: -
v_call: TRBV29-1
j_call: TRBJ2-1
clone_size: -

cdr3_aa: CSVDSSGRGYYGYTF
cdr3_nt: TGCAGCGTTGACTCGTCGGGCAGGGGTTACTATGGCTACACCTTC
d_call: -
v_call: TRBV29-1
j_call: TRBJ1-2
clone_size: few

cdr3_aa: CAISESGGGRGYNEQFF
cdr3_nt: TGTGCCATCAGTGAGTCAGGGGGCGGGAGAGGTTACAATGAGCAGTTCTTC
d_call: -
v_call: TRBV10-3
j_call: TRBJ2-1
clone_size: few

cdr3_aa: CASTTRDSDPYNEQFF
cdr3_nt: TGTGCCAGCACCACCCGGGACAGTGATCCTTACAATGAGCAGTTCTTC
d_call: TRBD1
v_call: TRBV28
j_call: TRBJ2-1
clone_size: -

cdr3_aa: CASSLAAGVSTDTQYF
cdr3_nt: TGTGCCAGCAGCTTAGCAGCGGGAGTGAGCACAGATACGCAGTATTTT
d_call: TRBD2
v_call: TRBV7-9
j_call: TRBJ2-3
clone_size: -

cdr3_aa: CSASSGTSGVFSYNEQFF
cdr3_nt: TGCAGTGCTAGTTCCGGGACTAGCGGGGTTTTCTCCTACAATGAGCAGTTCTTC
d_call: TRBD2
v_call: TRBV20-1
j_call: TRBJ2-1
clone_size: -

cdr3_aa: CSASQGADQPQHF
cdr3_nt: TGCAGCGCCAGTCAGGGGGCGGATCAGCCCCAGCATTTT
d_call: TRBD1
v_call: TRBV29-1
j_call: TRBJ1-5
clone_size: -

cdr3_aa: CSARPGGGGYTF
cdr3_nt: TGCAGTGCTCGGCCCGGGGGCGGGGGCTACACCTTC
d_call: -
v_call: TRBV20-1
j_call: TRBJ1-2
clone_size: few

cdr3_aa: CAIMPDLTDTQYF
cdr3_nt: TGTGCCATCATGCCAGATCTCACAGATACGCAGTATTTT
d_call: -
v_call: TRBV10-3
j_call: TRBJ2-3
clone_size: -

cdr3_aa: CTSRSRSGRALDTQYF
cdr3_nt: TGTACCAGCAGATCACGGAGCGGGAGGGCCCTAGATACGCAGTATTTT
d_call: TRBD2
v_call: TRBV7-2
j_call: TRBJ2-3
clone_size: -

cdr3_aa: CASSSSRTAGTQYF
cdr3_nt: TGTGCCAGCAGCTCATCAAGGACAGCGGGCACGCAGTATTTT
d_call: -
v_call: TRBV6-2/TRBV6-3
j_call: TRBJ2-3
clone_size: -

cdr3_aa: CSAIPQTGYTF
cdr3_nt: TGCAGTGCTATTCCCCAAACGGGCTACACCTTC
d_call: -
v_call: TRBV20-1
j_call: TRBJ1-2
clone_size: few

cdr3_aa: CSARDRGIYEQYF
cdr3_nt: TGCAGTGCTAGGGACAGGGGGATCTACGAGCAGTACTTC
d_call: TRBD1
v_call: TRBV20-1
j_call: TRBJ2-7
clone_size: few

cdr3_aa: CSALGLRDGNSPLHF
cdr3_nt: TGCAGTGCTTTGGGCCTCAGGGATGGGAATTCACCCCTCCACTTT
d_call: -
v_call: TRBV20-1
j_call: TRBJ1-6
clone_size: few

cdr3_aa: CASRISSYYNEQFF
cdr3_nt: TGTGCCAGTAGGATATCCTCCTATTACAATGAGCAGTTCTTC
d_call: -
v_call: TRBV19
j_call: TRBJ2-1
clone_size: -

cdr3_aa: CASARSGAADTQYF
cdr3_nt: TGTGCCAGCGCCCGGAGTGGGGCGGCAGATACGCAGTATTTT
d_call: -
v_call: TRBV12-3/TRBV12-4
j_call: TRBJ2-3
clone_size: few

cdr3_aa: CASISQTPGGYEQFF
cdr3_nt: TGTGCCAGCATTTCTCAAACACCAGGGGGGTATGAGCAGTTCTTC
d_call: -
v_call: TRBV28
j_call: TRBJ2-1
clone_size: -

cdr3_aa: CATSDNQEKLFF
cdr3_nt: TGTGCCACCAGTGACAATCAGGAAAAACTGTTTTTT
d_call: -
v_call: TRBV24-1
j_call: TRBJ1-4
clone_size: -

cdr3_aa: CASSRDASYGYTF
cdr3_nt: TGTGCCAGCAGTAGGGACGCGAGCTATGGCTACACCTTC
d_call: -
v_call: TRBV2
j_call: TRBJ1-2
clone_size: few

cdr3_aa: CASSPGTLLSTDTQYF
cdr3_nt: TGTGCCAGCAGCCCCGGGACACTACTTAGCACAGATACGCAGTATTTT
d_call: -
v_call: TRBV7-3
j_call: TRBJ2-3
clone_size: -

cdr3_aa: CAIRGSAGANVLTF
cdr3_nt: TGTGCCATCAGAGGGTCTGCTGGGGCCAACGTCCTGACTTTC
d_call: -
v_call: TRBV10-3
j_call: TRBJ2-6
clone_size: few

cdr3_aa: CASSYGTLQETQYF
cdr3_nt: TGTGCCAGCAGCTACGGGACTCTCCAAGAGACCCAGTACTTC
d_call: -
v_call: TRBV11-2
j_call: TRBJ2-5
clone_size: -

cdr3_aa: CASGLMAEAFF
cdr3_nt: TGTGCTAGTGGTTTAATGGCTGAAGCTTTCTTT
d_call: -
v_call: TRBV12-5
j_call: TRBJ1-1
clone_size: -

cdr3_aa: CSARTAELYEQYF
cdr3_nt: TGCAGTGCTAGGACAGCCGAACTCTACGAGCAGTACTTC
d_call: -
v_call: TRBV20-1
j_call: TRBJ2-7
clone_size: -

cdr3_aa: CASVDSQRGYTF
cdr3_nt: TGTGCCAGCGTAGACAGCCAAAGGGGCTACACCTTC
d_call: -
v_call: TRBV6-5
j_call: TRBJ1-2
clone_size: once

cdr3_aa: CASSLDGVGAYEQYF
cdr3_nt: TGTGCCAGCAGCTTAGACGGAGTCGGGGCCTACGAGCAGTACTTC
d_call: -
v_call: TRBV7-9
j_call: TRBJ2-7
clone_size: few

cdr3_aa: CASQNRQGANYGYTF
cdr3_nt: TGTGCCAGCCAGAATAGACAGGGGGCAAACTATGGCTACACCTTC
d_call: TRBD1
v_call: TRBV6-6
j_call: TRBJ1-2
clone_size: -

cdr3_aa: CSARDSGSQETQFF
cdr3_nt: TGCAGTGCTAGAGACTCCGGATCTCAAGAGACCCAGTTCTTC
d_call: -
v_call: TRBV20-1
j_call: TRBJ2-1
clone_size: once

cdr3_aa: CASSLARREGQVDEQFF
cdr3_nt: TGTGCCAGCAGCTTAGCGAGGCGGGAGGGCCAGGTCGATGAGCAGTTCTTC
d_call: TRBD2
v_call: TRBV7-2
j_call: TRBJ2-1
clone_size: few

cdr3_aa: CASSLWPRGRYNEQFF
cdr3_nt: TGTGCCAGCAGTTTATGGCCCCGTGGGAGATACAATGAGCAGTTCTTC
d_call: -
v_call: TRBV28
j_call: TRBJ2-1
clone_size: -

cdr3_aa: CASSLMRSGANVLTF
cdr3_nt: TGTGCCAGCAGCTTAATGAGATCTGGGGCCAACGTCCTGACTTTC
d_call: -
v_call: TRBV7-3
j_call: TRBJ2-6
clone_size: -

cdr3_aa: CASSLRTTPLGEQFF
cdr3_nt: TGTGCCAGCAGCTTAAGGACTACACCTCTTGGGGAGCAGTTCTTC
d_call: -
v_call: TRBV7-2
j_call: TRBJ2-1
clone_size: -

cdr3_aa: CASSASGISSYEQYF
cdr3_nt: TGTGCCAGCAGTGCTTCCGGGATTAGCTCCTACGAGCAGTACTTC
d_call: -
v_call: TRBV25-1
j_call: TRBJ2-7
clone_size: few

cdr3_aa: CASTSDWGKLFF
cdr3_nt: TGTGCCAGCACATCCGACTGGGGAAAACTGTTTTTT
d_call: -
v_call: TRBV7-8
j_call: TRBJ1-4
clone_size: -

cdr3_aa: CASSLGTGEQPQHF
cdr3_nt: TGTGCCAGCAGTTTAGGTACAGGGGAACAGCCCCAGCATTTT
d_call: TRBD1
v_call: TRBV12-3/TRBV12-4
j_call: TRBJ1-5
clone_size: -

cdr3_aa: CASSSRDRNTGELFF
cdr3_nt: TGTGCCAGCAGCTCCCGGGACAGGAACACCGGGGAGCTGTTTTTT
d_call: TRBD1
v_call: TRBV7-9
j_call: TRBJ2-2
clone_size: -

cdr3_aa: CASSFLPEKKYF
cdr3_nt: TGTGCCAGCAGTTTTCTTCCGGAGAAAAAGTACTTC
d_call: -
v_call: TRBV12-3/TRBV12-4
j_call: TRBJ2-7
clone_size: -

cdr3_aa: CASKDRGGLYGYTF
cdr3_nt: TGTGCCAGTAAGGACAGGGGAGGACTCTATGGCTACACCTTC
d_call: TRBD1
v_call: TRBV19
j_call: TRBJ1-2
clone_size: -

cdr3_aa: CASSSGTPYEQYF
cdr3_nt: TGTGCCAGCAGTTCCGGGACTCCTTACGAGCAGTACTTC
d_call: -
v_call: TRBV7-9
j_call: TRBJ2-7
clone_size: many

cdr3_aa: CASSQGGQGRERNEKLFF
cdr3_nt: TGCGCCAGCAGCCAAGGAGGACAGGGGAGGGAGAGGAATGAAAAACTGTTTTTT
d_call: TRBD1
v_call: TRBV4-1
j_call: TRBJ1-4
clone_size: -

cdr3_aa: CASSLRDKNTEAFF
cdr3_nt: TGTGCCAGCAGCCTCCGGGACAAAAACACTGAAGCTTTCTTT
d_call: -
v_call: TRBV7-9
j_call: TRBJ1-1
clone_size: -

cdr3_aa: CASSPYKGGRSAYGYTF
cdr3_nt: TGTGCCAGCAGCCCTTATAAGGGGGGGCGCTCGGCCTATGGCTACACCTTC
d_call: -
v_call: TRBV7-9
j_call: TRBJ1-2
clone_size: few

cdr3_aa: CAWRAAGENGETQYF
cdr3_nt: TGTGCCTGGAGAGCAGCGGGAGAGAATGGAGAGACCCAGTACTTC
d_call: TRBD2
v_call: TRBV7-8
j_call: TRBJ2-5
clone_size: -

cdr3_aa: CASSYASGVPTAQYF
cdr3_nt: TGTGCCAGCAGTTACGCTAGCGGGGTCCCCACGGCCCAGTACTTC
d_call: TRBD2
v_call: TRBV6-5
j_call: TRBJ2-4
clone_size: -

cdr3_aa: CASSLGMGLQETQYF
cdr3_nt: TGCGCCAGCAGCTTGGGAATGGGCCTCCAAGAGACCCAGTACTTC
d_call: -
v_call: TRBV5-1
j_call: TRBJ2-5
clone_size: few

cdr3_aa: CASSWLGQEETQYF
cdr3_nt: TGTGCCAGCAGTTGGTTGGGACAGGAAGAGACCCAGTACTTC
d_call: TRBD1
v_call: TRBV12-3/TRBV12-4
j_call: TRBJ2-5
clone_size: -

cdr3_aa: CASSHEPTSGLPYEQYF
cdr3_nt: TGCGCCAGCAGCCACGAACCTACTAGCGGGCTACCCTACGAGCAGTACTTC
d_call: TRBD2
v_call: TRBV4-1
j_call: TRBJ2-7
clone_size: few

cdr3_aa: CASSSMSGSGANEQFF
cdr3_nt: TGCGCCAGCAGCTCGATGAGCGGGAGTGGGGCCAATGAGCAGTTCTTC
d_call: TRBD2
v_call: TRBV5-1
j_call: TRBJ2-1
clone_size: once

cdr3_aa: CASSPLMGVGTEAFF
cdr3_nt: TGTGCCAGCTCACCATTAATGGGGGTCGGCACTGAAGCTTTCTTT
d_call: -
v_call: TRBV18
j_call: TRBJ1-1
clone_size: -

cdr3_aa: CAIGGRDIQYF
cdr3_nt: TGTGCCATCGGGGGCAGGGACATTCAGTACTTC
d_call: -
v_call: TRBV10-3
j_call: TRBJ2-4
clone_size: few

cdr3_aa: CAIRPAGTYEQYF
cdr3_nt: TGTGCCATCCGACCAGCGGGTACCTACGAGCAGTACTTC
d_call: -
v_call: TRBV6-2/TRBV6-3
j_call: TRBJ2-7
clone_size: -

cdr3_aa: CSASGTSGRAREQYF
cdr3_nt: TGCAGTGCTAGTGGGACTAGCGGGAGGGCCCGCGAGCAGTACTTC
d_call: TRBD2
v_call: TRBV20-1
j_call: TRBJ2-7
clone_size: many

cdr3_aa: CSVESGRGEQYF
cdr3_nt: TGCAGCGTTGAGAGCGGGAGGGGCGAGCAGTACTTC
d_call: TRBD2
v_call: TRBV29-1
j_call: TRBJ2-7
clone_size: -

cdr3_aa: CASTKRVDTQYF
cdr3_nt: TGTGCCAGCACCAAGCGGGTGGATACGCAGTATTTT
d_call: -
v_call: TRBV28
j_call: TRBJ2-3
clone_size: few

cdr3_aa: CASSLEHPGELFF
cdr3_nt: TGCGCCAGCAGCTTGGAGCATCCCGGGGAGCTGTTTTTT
d_call: -
v_call: TRBV5-1
j_call: TRBJ2-2
clone_size: few